This TCR beta chain was recorded in a study of Graves' ophthalmopathy and Graves' hyperthyroidism. This clonotype was detected ten times or more. From RNA, the CDR3 regions of TCR beta chains were amplified and sequenced. HTBI primers were used in a first-round RT-PCR, which preceded a second-round multiplex PCR. A single record per CDR3 protein comes from TCRdb applying MiXCR to the multiplex PCR reads. This table holds about 480,000 distinct CDR3 sequences, 13% to 15% found once. Trimming took 8 bases from V and 1 from J, leaving 14 bases between them. The V gene's germline CDR1 is MNHEY and CDR2 SMNVEV (reference sequence). The CDR3 consists of 14 residues.

This TCR was recovered from a woman aged 25 to 39 with Graves' ophthalmopathy. Sequences were obtained from blood. The chain recombines TRBV27 with TRBJ1-1; perhaps TRBD1 as D (5 bases). This CDR3 is CASQGAGQNTEAFF. The CDR3, as DNA: TGTGCCAGCCAAGGAGCCGGACAGAACACTGAAGCTTTCTTT.